The T cell receptor beta chain under discussion was sequenced for a study of beta chain features in type 1 diabetes. The study's findings and limits: Cells with high TCR expression could be over-represented when cDNA is sequenced. Moderately but significantly shorter TCRB CDR3s were found in Type 1 diabetes patients in all four CD4+ subsets.

This clone was detected a few times. Its specificity is unknown. Each of the CD4+ naive, central memory, regulatory and stem cell-like memory populations was sorted via CD45RO/CCR7/CD25/CD127/CD95/CD27. The isolated RNA, all of it, was reverse transcribed, so expressed TCRB transcripts were what got sequenced. TCRdb keeps only in-frame clones here, not all; method: immunoSEQ multiplex PCR. The sample includes roughly 150,000 clones, 6.5% to 8.5% of them seen just once. Germline lookup yields CDR1 SNHLY and CDR2 FYNNEI. The CDR3 covers 14 residues. Trimming removed 4 bases at V and 3 bases at J, with 13 bases between.

The receptor was derived from a woman younger than 30 with type 1 diabetes. The J gene is TRBJ2-7, the V gene TRBV2; D not certain. The sequenced sample was central memory CD4+ T cells from blood. The CDR3 sequence is CASSVKAIDYEQYF. CDR3 DNA sequence: TGTGCCAGCAGTGTAAAAGCGATTGACTACGAGCAGTACTTC.